The sequence of this T cell receptor beta chain was determined in a study of cytomegalovirus exposure and HLA in healthy donors. Study context: In a later analysis, the roughly 120 validation repertoires were reported to have used the same platform as the 600 to 700 first-cohort repertoires. Study conclusions and caveats: The tendency of first-cohort TCR clusters to co-occur in the roughly 110 validation repertoires emerged from a later analysis. It was about 150 TCR beta chains that were listed as cytomegalovirus-associated.

Produced via immunoSEQ multiplex PCR; TCRdb's table is partial and in-frame only. The sample has 180,000 or so clones; roughly 86% are singletons. The germline V gene has CDR1 SGHRS and CDR2 YFSETQ. V lost 0 bases and J 2 bases, leaving 12 bases between the germline ends. The CDR3 contains 16 residues. Concerning this clone itself: Antigen: not known.

Sequenced sample: PBMCs. This rearrangement joins TRBV5-1 to TRBJ1-3; the D gene is possibly TRBD1 (5 bases). The clonotype comes from a man aged 25 to 40 in good health and CMV-seropositive. The CDR3 bases are TGCGCCAGCAGCTTGGCCGTGGGGGGAGCTGGAAACACCATATATTTT. Translating it yields CASSLAVGGAGNTIYF.